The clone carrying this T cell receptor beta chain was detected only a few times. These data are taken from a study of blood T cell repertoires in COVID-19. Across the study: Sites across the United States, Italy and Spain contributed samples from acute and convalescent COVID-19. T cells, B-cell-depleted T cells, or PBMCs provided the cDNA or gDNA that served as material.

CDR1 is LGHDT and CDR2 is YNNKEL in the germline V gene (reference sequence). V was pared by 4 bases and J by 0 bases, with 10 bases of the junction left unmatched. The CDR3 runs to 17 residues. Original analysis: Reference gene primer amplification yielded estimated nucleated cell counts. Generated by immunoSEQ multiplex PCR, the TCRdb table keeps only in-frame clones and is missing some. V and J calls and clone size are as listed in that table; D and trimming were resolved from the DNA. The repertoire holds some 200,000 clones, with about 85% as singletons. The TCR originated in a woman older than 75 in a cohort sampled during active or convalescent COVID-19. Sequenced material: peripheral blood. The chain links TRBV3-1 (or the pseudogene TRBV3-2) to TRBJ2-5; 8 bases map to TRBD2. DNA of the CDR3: TGTGCCAGCAGCCCCCCGGGGGGGGAGGGGTACCAAGAGACCCAGTACTTC. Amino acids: CASSPPGGEGYQETQYF.